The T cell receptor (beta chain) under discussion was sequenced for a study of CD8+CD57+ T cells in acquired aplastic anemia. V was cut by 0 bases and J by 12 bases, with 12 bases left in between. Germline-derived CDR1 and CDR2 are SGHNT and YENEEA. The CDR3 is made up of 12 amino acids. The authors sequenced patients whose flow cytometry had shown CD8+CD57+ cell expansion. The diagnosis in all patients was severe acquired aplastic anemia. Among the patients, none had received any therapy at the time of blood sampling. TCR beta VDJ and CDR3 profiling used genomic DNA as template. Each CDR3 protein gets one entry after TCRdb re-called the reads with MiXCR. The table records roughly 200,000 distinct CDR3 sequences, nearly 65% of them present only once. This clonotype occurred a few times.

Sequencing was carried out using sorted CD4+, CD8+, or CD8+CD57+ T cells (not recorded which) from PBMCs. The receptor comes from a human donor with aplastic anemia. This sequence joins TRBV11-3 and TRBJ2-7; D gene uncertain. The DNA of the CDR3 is TGTGCCAGCAGCTTAGATTTGGCAACTGCGTACTTC. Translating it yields CASSLDLATAYF.